This T cell receptor (beta chain) was identified in a study of T cell repertoires in cytomegalovirus infection. Background on the study: From public TCR beta signatures came an indication of both CMV infection and matching HLA type.

The germline V and J ends were trimmed by 5 bases and 9 bases, with 14 bases remaining between them. The CDR3 length is 14 residues. Germline V lookup: CDR1 SGHTA, CDR2 FQGNSA. Broader study findings: Cumulative public TCR beta family frequency identified carriers of CMV plus the relevant HLA. The ex vivo response showed dominance by HLA-C-restricted CMV-specific TCR beta clonotypes.

MiXCR was run by TCRdb on the reads, yielding one entry per CDR3 protein. The sample shows roughly 280,000 distinct CDR3 sequences, less than 9.5% of them seen only once. Ten or more counts support this clonotype. As yet, its antigen is unknown. This receptor was obtained from a human donor in good health (CMV status not recorded). Some clones in this sample may be carry-over from other donors' samples. The sample consisted of PBMCs. V is TRBV7-2 and J is TRBJ1-6; D uncertain. CDR3 coding DNA: TGTGCCAGCAGCCCTATAAGTGGGAGTTCACCCCTCCACTTT. Translated, it gives CASSPISGSSPLHF.